This T cell receptor beta chain was sequenced in a study of cytomegalovirus exposure and HLA in healthy donors. Overall study context: Researchers found that approximately 80% of around 400 genotyped donors fell within the Caucasian-associated ancestry cluster. Study-wide points: Earlier analysis looked at TCR beta V segments, and most were productive about 90% or about 30% of the time. A later analysis associated under 20,000 TCR beta sequences with HLA alleles at a 0.05 false discovery rate. An Asian-associated ancestry cluster reportedly showed fewer N-insertions than the roughly 700-donor mean in a later analysis.

As concerns this clone: Antigen specificity is unknown.

60 Vbeta and 13 Jbeta primers were used in PCR. Only in-frame clones appear in the TCRdb table, and some are missing; sequencing was by immunoSEQ multiplex PCR. The sample lists some 98,000 clones; 75% to 85% were seen once. This CDR3 has 16 amino acids. V dropped 0 bases and J dropped 0 bases, with 9 bases sitting between them. The germline CDR1 and CDR2 sequences are MNHEY and SVGAGI. This receptor was obtained from a man aged 18 to 30 in good health and CMV-seropositive. The sequenced sample consisted of PBMCs. The rearrangement joins TRBV6-5 to TRBJ1-3; no definite D call. The DNA for the CDR3 is TGTGCCAGCAGTTACTCTCTCAGTGGCTCTGGAAACACCATATATTTT. Its protein is CASSYSLSGSGNTIYF.